A selection of T cell receptor beta chains follows, all from one sample in a study of blood T cell repertoires in COVID-19. Data came from immunoSEQ multiplex PCR; TCRdb stores just in-frame clones and leaves some out. Seen here are 150,000 or so clones, approximately 83% observed once, and the top ten hold approximately 9.1%. Sequenced material: PBMCs or T cells enriched from blood (not recorded which). These receptors all stem from a man aged 45-65 years who had recovered from COVID-19. Each CDR3 is given with its conserved first and last residue. D genes are given only for firm matches. Clone size, where shown, is once, few, many, or a class for clones that have expanded.

D gene	CDR3 length	clone size	V gene	J gene	CDR3 protein	CDR3 DNA
TRBD2	17	-	TRBV3-1/TRBV3-2	TRBJ2-7	CASSQGRTSGGSYEQYF	TGTGCCAGCAGCCAAGGAAGAACTAGCGGGGGATCCTACGAGCAGTACTTC
-	15	-	TRBV19	TRBJ1-2	CASSMRGPSLYGYTF	TGTGCCAGTAGTATGCGGGGGCCGTCTCTCTATGGCTACACCTTC
TRBD1	14	-	TRBV7-9	TRBJ1-2	CASSPRDRESDYTF	TGTGCCAGCAGCCCCCGGGACAGGGAGTCGGACTACACCTTC
TRBD1	14	-	TRBV5-1	TRBJ1-2	CASSYDRGQFGYTF	TGCGCCAGCAGCTATGACAGGGGGCAATTTGGCTACACCTTC
TRBD1	14	-	TRBV18	TRBJ2-7	CASSPEVGQGVQYF	TGTGCCAGCTCACCAGAAGTGGGACAGGGTGTGCAGTACTTC
TRBD2	15	once	TRBV11-2	TRBJ2-2	CASSLGLAGTGELFF	TGTGCCAGCAGCTTAGGGCTAGCGGGGACCGGGGAGCTGTTTTTT
TRBD1	12	-	TRBV10-3	TRBJ1-2	CAISEDRVRYTF	TGTGCCATCAGTGAGGACAGGGTCCGCTACACCTTC
TRBD1	18	-	TRBV5-6	TRBJ2-2	CASSGPTTGEIDTGELFF	TGTGCCAGCAGCGGGCCTACAACAGGGGAAATCGACACCGGGGAGCTGTTTTTT
TRBD1	16	-	TRBV18	TRBJ1-1	CASSPRTGVLDTEAFF	TGTGCCAGCTCACCTAGAACAGGGGTATTGGACACTGAAGCTTTCTTT
-	15	-	TRBV10-1	TRBJ2-5	CASSEEPGPQETQYF	TGCGCCAGCAGTGAAGAGCCAGGCCCACAAGAGACCCAGTACTTC
-	16	-	TRBV19	TRBJ2-4	CASSTGQAVAKNIQYF	TGTGCCAGTAGTACTGGTCAGGCTGTAGCCAAAAACATTCAGTACTTC
-	12	-	TRBV29-1	TRBJ1-2	CSVVEANYGYTF	TGCAGCGTTGTTGAGGCGAACTATGGCTACACCTTC
TRBD1	17	-	TRBV10-3	TRBJ1-5	CAISEVGDRGILRPQHF	TGTGCCATCAGTGAGGTGGGGGACAGGGGTATACTTCGGCCCCAGCATTTT
TRBD1	13	-	TRBV12-3/TRBV12-4	TRBJ2-5	CASSSGGGETQYF	TGTGCCAGCAGTTCAGGGGGCGGAGAGACCCAGTACTTC
-	18	-	TRBV2	TRBJ1-4	CASRDSLMVLATNEKLFF	TGTGCCAGCAGAGACTCTCTGATGGTCCTCGCAACTAATGAAAAACTGTTTTTT
TRBD1	16	-	TRBV7-2	TRBJ1-2	CASSPGGGDRGYGYTF	TGTGCCAGCAGCCCAGGCGGAGGGGACAGGGGCTATGGCTACACCTTC
TRBD1	14	-	TRBV6-2/TRBV6-3	TRBJ1-1	CASSHRGLGTEAFF	TGTGCCAGCAGCCACAGGGGGCTGGGCACTGAAGCTTTCTTT
-	15	once	TRBV7-9	TRBJ2-5	CASSSASGGQETQYF	TGTGCCAGCAGCTCAGCCTCAGGGGGGCAAGAGACCCAGTACTTC
-	16	-	TRBV19	TRBJ2-5	CASSIGQAIGRETQYF	TGTGCCAGTAGTATAGGACAGGCCATCGGCCGAGAGACCCAGTACTTC
-	12	-	TRBV6-5	TRBJ2-2	CATGFLTGELFF	TGTGCCACAGGGTTTCTGACCGGGGAGCTGTTTTTT
-	17	-	TRBV11-2	TRBJ2-5	CASSLGMAGRTQETQYF	TGTGCCAGCAGCTTAGGAATGGCAGGGCGGACCCAAGAGACCCAGTACTTC
TRBD2	15	-	TRBV24-1	TRBJ2-1	CATSDYSGGAGEQFF	TGTGCCACCAGTGATTATAGCGGGGGGGCGGGTGAGCAGTTCTTC
TRBD2	16	-	TRBV5-4	TRBJ2-3	CASSFPSGGGTDTQYF	TGTGCCAGCAGCTTCCCTAGCGGGGGTGGCACAGATACGCAGTATTTT
-	12	-	TRBV5-1	TRBJ2-1	CASSLTSNEQFF	TGCGCCAGCAGCTTGACTAGCAATGAGCAGTTCTTC
-	16	large	TRBV24-1	TRBJ2-5	CATSDPEVDGEETQYF	TGTGCCACCAGTGACCCAGAGGTAGATGGTGAAGAGACCCAGTACTTC
TRBD1	13	once	TRBV7-9	TRBJ2-1	CASSLGVGGLPFF	TGTGCCAGCAGCTTAGGGGTAGGGGGCTTACCGTTCTTC
-	15	once	TRBV6-5	TRBJ2-4	CASSYSGQGGNIQYF	TGTGCCAGCAGTTACTCTGGGCAGGGTGGGAACATTCAGTACTTC
-	15	few	TRBV4-1	TRBJ1-1	CASSQDPAGHTEAFF	TGCGCCAGCAGCCAAGATCCCGCAGGCCACACTGAAGCTTTCTTT
-	14	-	TRBV3-1/TRBV3-2	TRBJ2-1	CASSQGRGGYEQFF	TGTGCCAGCAGCCAAGGAAGGGGCGGTTATGAGCAGTTCTTC
TRBD2	14	-	TRBV7-3	TRBJ2-1	CASGLAGGPDEQFF	TGTGCCAGCGGACTAGCGGGGGGGCCGGATGAGCAGTTCTTC
-	15	once	TRBV19	TRBJ1-1	CASSISLTPNTEAFF	TGTGCCAGTAGTATATCCCTCACTCCTAACACTGAAGCTTTCTTT